These 18 T cell receptor beta chains were all obtained from the same sample, sequenced in a study of shared clonotypes between healthy human individuals. The data were produced by immunoSEQ multiplex PCR, yet TCRdb's version contains in-frame clones alone and is incomplete. The sample has 1,100,000 or so clones, approximately 80% seen once. The material sequenced was memory CD4+ T cells from PBMCs. Subset of the sample: CD45RA-negative fraction. These TCRs come from a man between 18 and 29 years old in good health. Some clones in this sample may be carry-over from other donors' samples.

CDR3 DNA: TGCGCCAGCAGCACCAACAGGGGGGTGAACACTGAAGCTTTCTTT. Amino acid sequence: CASSTNRGVNTEAFF. The V call is TRBV4-3, the J call TRBJ1-1; 8 bases agree with TRBD1. The V and J ends lost 5 bases and 0 bases, in that order; junction bases with no gene match: 5. This CDR3 is built from 15 residues. In germline, CDR1 is LGHNA, CDR2 YSLEER.

This rearrangement joins TRBV21-1 to TRBJ2-5; the table's D call, TRBD2, was not checked against the DNA. TRBV21-1 is deemed a pseudogene. The CDR3 is made up of 17 amino acids. CDR3 sequence reads: CASSKRGRLAGGETQYF. CDR3 DNA sequence: TGTGCCAGCAGCAAACGGGGGCGCCTAGCGGGGGGAGAGACCCAGTACTTC.

A single count supports this clone. The V and J genes are TRBV7-8 and TRBJ2-1; TRBD1 might be the D (6 bases). CDR1 is SGHVS, CDR2 FQNEAQ, per germline. This CDR3 has 19 amino acids. Trimming took 4 bases from V and 6 from J, leaving 28 bases between them. CDR3 coding DNA: TGTGCCAGCAGCTCGACGTTATCAAACAGGGTTAGGAGCAGCAATGAGCAGTTCTTC. It specifies CASSSTLSNRVRSSNEQFF.

This clone appeared once. This chain connects TRBV18 to TRBJ1-5, with D maybe TRBD1 (6 bases). Per the germline V gene, CDR1 is KGHSH and CDR2 is LQKENI. V was trimmed by 3 bases and J by 5 bases, leaving 20 bases between them. CDR3 length: 17 residues. CDR3 DNA sequence: TGTGCCAGCTCACCTCTGGGGGGTCCGGGGGCTTATCAGCCCCAGCATTTT. This sequence encodes CASSPLGGPGAYQPQHF.

The count of this clone is one. CDR3 protein: CASSFDGTGTNEQFF. CDR3 nucleotide sequence: TGTGCCAGCAGCTTCGACGGGACAGGGACGAATGAGCAGTTCTTC. The chain links TRBV7-2 to TRBJ2-1, with 9 bases fitting TRBD1. The V and J ends lost 3 bases and 7 bases, in that order; junction bases with no gene match: 7. This CDR3 is 15 amino acids long. Germline V gene data show CDR1 as SGHTA and CDR2 as FQGNSA.

CDR3 in amino acids: CASSFLIGATNEQFF. CDR3 DNA sequence: TGCGCCAGCAGCTTCCTAATAGGGGCTACCAATGAGCAGTTCTTC. The chain uses TRBV4-1 and TRBJ2-1; possible D gene TRBD1, 5 bases. Between the trimmed V and J ends, which lost 5 bases and 6 bases, there was a span of 17 bases. Germline CDR1 MGHRA, CDR2 YSYEKL. This CDR3 is built from 15 residues.

The chain employs TRBV5-6 and TRBJ2-5; D unresolved. Germline assignment: CDR1 SGHDT and CDR2 YYEEEE. The CDR3 sequence is 14 residues long. Trimming removed 0 bases from V and 0 bases from J, with 6 bases in between. The DNA of the CDR3 is TGTGCCAGCAGCTTGGTATCTTACCAAGAGACCCAGTACTTC. Translating gives CASSLVSYQETQYF.

The CDR3 is CAISAPGEQFF. The CDR3 nucleotides are TGTGCCATCAGCGCCCCGGGTGAGCAGTTCTTC. This chain connects TRBV10-3 to TRBJ2-1, with no clear D. This CDR3 comprises 11 residues. From germline, CDR1 is ENHRY and CDR2 SYGVKD. V was pared by 6 bases and J by 9 bases, with 9 bases between.

This clone showed up many times. The chain is built from TRBV5-6 and TRBJ1-1; no clear D gene. Per the germline V gene, CDR1 is SGHDT and CDR2 is YYEEEE. V lost 0 bases to trimming and J lost 5 bases, with 11 bases between them. The CDR3 runs 14 residues. The CDR3 sequence is CASSLEWAGTEAFF. CDR3 coding DNA: TGTGCCAGCAGCTTGGAATGGGCCGGGACTGAAGCTTTCTTT.

The chain uses TRBV5-4 and TRBJ2-3; 7 bases line up with TRBD2. CDR1 and CDR2 (germline): SGHNT, YYREEE (reference sequence). The CDR3 is 17 residues long. Losses at the gene ends were 2 bases for V and 0 bases for J; bases not matched to a gene: 9. The CDR3 protein is CASSFPGGESSTDTQYF. The DNA for the CDR3 is TGTGCCAGCAGCTTCCCGGGAGGAGAATCTAGCACAGATACGCAGTATTTT.

The chain has TRBV2 and TRBJ2-1; D call uncertain. Trimming removed 4 bases at V and 4 bases at J, with 8 bases between. The CDR3 spans 13 residues. CDR1 is SNHLY, CDR2 FYNNEI, per germline. The CDR3 DNA sequence: TGTGCCAGCAGTGGTGTAGGGTACAATGAGCAGTTCTTC. Translation gives CASSGVGYNEQFF.

The gene calls are TRBV7-6 and TRBJ1-3; 8 bases are shared with TRBD1. CDR3 length: 17 amino acids. J was trimmed by 0 bases and V by 5 bases; bases with no gene match: 9. From germline, CDR1 is SGHVS and CDR2 FNYEAQ. CDR3 nucleotides: TGTGCCAGCAGCCTACTTGACAGGGGCAGCTCTGGAAACACCATATATTTT. Protein: CASSLLDRGSSGNTIYF.

The CDR3 spells CASSLRQGYYGTDTQYF. CDR3 nucleotide sequence: TGTGCCAGCAGCCTCCGACAGGGTTATTACGGCACAGATACGCAGTATTTT. The chain recombines TRBV7-9 with TRBJ2-3; 7 bases align to TRBD1. V lost 5 bases and J lost 1; bases outside the gene matches: 12. In germline, CDR1 is SEHNR, CDR2 FQNEAQ (reference sequence). The CDR3 contains 17 residues.

This clone came up once. The chain combines TRBV4-1 with TRBJ1-1; TRBD1 might be the D (5 bases). CDR1 is MGHRA, CDR2 YSYEKL, per germline. V was cut by 4 bases and J by 8 bases, with 14 bases left in between. The CDR3 has 13 residues. The CDR3 nucleotides read TGCGCCAGCAGCCTCCAAATTGACAGAGAAGCTTTCTTT. Protein: CASSLQIDREAFF.

This clone was detected a few times. V and J are TRBV4-1 and TRBJ1-5; the D is unclear. The CDR3 loop spans 14 amino acids. The ends were cut back, 0 bases at V and 3 bases at J, with 6 bases in the middle. CDR1 and CDR2 (germline): MGHRA, YSYEKL. The CDR3 bases are TGCGCCAGCAGCCAAGACAGTTACAATCAGCCCCAGCATTTT. Translated: CASSQDSYNQPQHF.

This clone was seen at least ten times. The chain couples TRBV20-1 to TRBJ2-1; D is undetermined. Germline CDR1 and CDR2: DFQATT and SNEGSKA (reference sequence). This CDR3 region has 10 residues. The germline V and J ends were trimmed by 3 bases and 6 bases, with 3 bases remaining between them. The CDR3 spells CSASPNEQFF. The CDR3 bases are TGCAGTGCTAGCCCCAATGAGCAGTTCTTC.

This chain uses TRBV4-3 with TRBJ2-7; D may be TRBD2 (6 bases). In germline, CDR1 is LGHNA, CDR2 YSLEER. The CDR3 contains 14 residues. Trimming took 1 base from V and 3 from J, leaving 10 bases between them. CDR3 region: CASSQVAGIYEQYF. The CDR3 bases are TGCGCCAGCAGCCAAGTGGCGGGAATCTACGAGCAGTACTTC.

This chain joins TRBV11-2 and TRBJ1-3; D unclear. V lost 3 bases and J lost 4, with 7 bases in between. The V gene's germline CDR1 is SGHAT and CDR2 FQNNGV. The CDR3 length is 13 residues. In nucleotides, the CDR3 is TGTGCCAGCAGCTTGGGAGGGGGAAACACCATATATTTT. As protein: CASSLGGGNTIYF. The full variable domain, rest sourced from reference TRBV11-2 and TRBJ1-3, is EAGVAQSPRYKIIEKRQSVAFWCNPISGHATLYWYQQILGQGPKLLIQFQNNGVVDDSQLPKDRFSAERLKGVDSTLKIQPAKLEDSAVYLCASSLGGGNTIYFGEGSWLTVV.